These 2 T cell receptor beta chains were all obtained from the same sample, sequenced in a study of T-cell reconstitution after alpha-beta-depleted transplantation in children. Preparing the TCRbeta library involved the use of unique molecular identifiers. TCRdb re-called the PCR reads with MiXCR, one entry per CDR3 protein. The table shows 600,000 to 700,000 distinct CDR3 sequences, with about 12% occurring only once. The specimen comprised PBMCs, sampled before TCRalphabeta/CD19-depleted stem cell transplant. These receptors came from a girl aged 2 to 9 with congenital amegakaryocytic thrombocytopenia, due to receive a stem cell transplant.

This clonotype occurred a few times. J is TRBJ1-2 and V is TRBV30; D is unresolved. The CDR3 spans 13 residues. V was cut by 0 bases and J by 0 bases, with 5 bases left in between. Germline CDR1 GTSNPN, CDR2 SVGIG (reference sequence). The CDR3: CAWSVPTNYGYTF. CDR3 sequence (DNA): TGTGCCTGGAGTGTCCCAACTAACTATGGCTACACCTTC.

This clonotype came up many times. V is TRBV12-3 or TRBV12-4 and J is TRBJ2-7; TRBD2 aligns across 10 bases. J gave up 5 bases and V 5 bases, and 9 bases lay outside the gene matches. The CDR3 is 15 amino acids. The CDR3 nucleotides are TGTGCCAGCAGTGCCCCCGGGACTAGCGTCCACGAGCAGTACTTC. Translating gives CASSAPGTSVHEQYF.